This is a list of T cell receptor beta chains from one sample in a study of patients and donors after allogeneic stem cell transplantation. TCRdb analysed the RT-PCR reads with MiXCR anew, one entry per CDR3 protein. The sample includes some 960,000 distinct CDR3 sequences, more than 15% of them seen just once. Input material: blood, either unsorted or a sorted T cell fraction (not recorded which). These receptors were collected from a human donor who was either an allogeneic HSCT recipient or a stem cell or donor lymphocyte infusion donor (not recorded which). It is not recorded whose cells these are; they may come from a transplant donor. Both conserved end residues are part of each CDR3. D genes are given only for firm matches. The size of a clone is reported for some rows only, either as once, few or many, or as a class for expanded clones.

CDR3nt,CDR3aa,abundance,d_gene,v_gene,j_gene
TGTGCCAGCAGTCTAAGGCGGGAGAGTCAGCCCCAGCATTTT,CASSLRRESQPQHF,few,NA,TRBV12-3/TRBV12-4,TRBJ1-5
TGTGCCAGCAGTGAAGAGTGGATTAGCTCCTATAATTCACCCCTCCACTTT,CASSEEWISSYNSPLHF,NA,NA,TRBV6-1,TRBJ1-6
TGTGCCAGCAGTTTCTACCCCTACGAGCAGTACTTC,CASSFYPYEQYF,few,NA,TRBV12-3/TRBV12-4,TRBJ2-7
TGTGCCAGGGCTGGGGGCCAGCCCGGAGAGACCCAGTGCTTC,CARAGGQPGETQCF,NA,NA,TRBV12-3/TRBV12-4,TRBJ2-5
TGCGCCAGCAGCCCTGGGACACGGGGTTACACCATATATTTT,CASSPGTRGYTIYF,NA,NA,TRBV4-1,TRBJ1-3
TGTGCCAGCGGGGCTAGCGGGAGAGCAGAGACCCAGTACTTC,CASGASGRAETQYF,NA,TRBD2,TRBV2,TRBJ2-5
TGTGCCACCAGTGAAGTTGGGGTTCCCCATGAGCAGTTCTTC,CATSEVGVPHEQFF,NA,NA,TRBV24-1,TRBJ2-1
TGCAGCGTCCTAGGGGGAACCGGGGAGCTGTTTTTT,CSVLGGTGELFF,many,NA,TRBV29-1,TRBJ2-2
TGTGCCAGCAGCGCCCCGGGCCCGAGATACGAGCAGTACTTC,CASSAPGPRYEQYF,NA,NA,TRBV7-9,TRBJ2-7
TGTGCCACCGACTCTGGGGGCTACACCTTC,CATDSGGYTF,NA,NA,TRBV2,TRBJ1-2
TGTGCTAGTGGCGGGGGACTTTCAAAGAGCACAGATACGCAGTATTTT,CASGGGLSKSTDTQYF,few,NA,TRBV12-5,TRBJ2-3
TGTGCCAGCAGCCCGACCGCCACCAAAGACAATGAGCAGTTCTTC,CASSPTATKDNEQFF,NA,NA,TRBV7-9,TRBJ2-1
TGCGCCAGCAGCTTGTTTCGGGCTGAGCAGTTCTTC,CASSLFRAEQFF,NA,NA,TRBV5-1,TRBJ2-1
TGTGCCTGGAACTCACTAGCGGGGTTTGGGCAGTATTTT,CAWNSLAGFGQYF,NA,TRBD2,TRBV30,TRBJ2-3
TGTGCCTCCAGGGGGGCAGACTACGAGCAGTACTTC,CASRGADYEQYF,many,NA,TRBV10-3,TRBJ2-7
TGTGCCAGCAGCGCCCACCTTCGCGGAGAGTACGAGCAGTACTTC,CASSAHLRGEYEQYF,NA,NA,TRBV9,TRBJ2-7
TGCGCCAGCAGCCAAGATCCCGCAGGTAGCAATCAGCCCCAGCATTTT,CASSQDPAGSNQPQHF,few,NA,TRBV4-1,TRBJ1-5
TGCAGTGCTAGAGGGACAAGCAAGTCGACCGGGGAGCTGTTTTTT,CSARGTSKSTGELFF,few,NA,TRBV20-1,TRBJ2-2
TGTGCCAGCACCGATTGGGGGGGGCTTTGGGAAAAACTGTTTTTT,CASTDWGGLWEKLFF,NA,NA,TRBV12-3/TRBV12-4,TRBJ1-4
TGTGCCACCAGCAGAGCGACTAGCGGGGGCCCTAGCACAGATACGCAGTATTTT,CATSRATSGGPSTDTQYF,few,TRBD2,TRBV15,TRBJ2-3
TGTGCCAGCAGCTTGCGTTCGTGGGACACTGAAGCTTTCTTT,CASSLRSWDTEAFF,NA,NA,TRBV5-5,TRBJ1-1
TGTGCCAGCTGGGGGGGAATAGAGACCCAGTACTTC,CASWGGIETQYF,NA,TRBD2,TRBV2,TRBJ2-5
TGCGCCAGCACCCCGCAGGGGGCTGGGTACGAGCAGTACTTC,CASTPQGAGYEQYF,NA,TRBD1,TRBV5-1,TRBJ2-7
TGTGCCAGCAGCCCAGAAAGAGGACAGGGCAGCGAGCAGTACTTC,CASSPERGQGSEQYF,NA,TRBD1,TRBV7-6,TRBJ2-7
TGTGCCAGCAGCCCCCGACAGGCCTTCCAGGATAATGGCTACACCTTC,CASSPRQAFQDNGYTF,NA,NA,TRBV7-2,TRBJ1-2
TGTGCCACCAGTGATTATTACCAAGAGACCCAGTACTTC,CATSDYYQETQYF,few,NA,TRBV24-1,TRBJ2-5
TGTGCCAGCAGTTTAAGGACTAGGAAAAACAATGAGCAGTTCTTC,CASSLRTRKNNEQFF,many,TRBD2,TRBV12-3/TRBV12-4,TRBJ2-1
TGTGCCAGCAGCCAAGAACCAGCAAGCGGGAGTTTCGAGCAGTACTTC,CASSQEPASGSFEQYF,many,TRBD2,TRBV4-2,TRBJ2-7
TGTGCCAGCAGTTACAGTTTCGGTTGGTCCGCTAACTATGGCTACACCTTC,CASSYSFGWSANYGYTF,NA,NA,TRBV6-2/TRBV6-3,TRBJ1-2
TGCGCCAGCAGCCCGGAGCTAGCGGGGGGTACCTACAATGAGCAGTTCTTC,CASSPELAGGTYNEQFF,many,TRBD2,TRBV5-1,TRBJ2-1